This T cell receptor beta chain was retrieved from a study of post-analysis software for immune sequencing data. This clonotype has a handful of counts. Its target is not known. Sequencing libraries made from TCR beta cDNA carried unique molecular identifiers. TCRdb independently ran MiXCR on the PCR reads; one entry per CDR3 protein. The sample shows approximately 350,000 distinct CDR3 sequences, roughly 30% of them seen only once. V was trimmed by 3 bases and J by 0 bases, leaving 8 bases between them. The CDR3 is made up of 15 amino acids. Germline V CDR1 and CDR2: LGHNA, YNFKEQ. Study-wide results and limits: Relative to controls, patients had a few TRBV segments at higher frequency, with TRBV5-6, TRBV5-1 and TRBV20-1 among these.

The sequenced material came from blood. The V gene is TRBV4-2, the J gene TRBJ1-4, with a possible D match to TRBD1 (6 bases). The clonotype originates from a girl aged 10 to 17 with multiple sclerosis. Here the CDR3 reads CASSQDSTTNEKLFF. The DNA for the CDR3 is TGTGCCAGCAGCCAGGACAGCACAACTAATGAAAAACTGTTTTTT.